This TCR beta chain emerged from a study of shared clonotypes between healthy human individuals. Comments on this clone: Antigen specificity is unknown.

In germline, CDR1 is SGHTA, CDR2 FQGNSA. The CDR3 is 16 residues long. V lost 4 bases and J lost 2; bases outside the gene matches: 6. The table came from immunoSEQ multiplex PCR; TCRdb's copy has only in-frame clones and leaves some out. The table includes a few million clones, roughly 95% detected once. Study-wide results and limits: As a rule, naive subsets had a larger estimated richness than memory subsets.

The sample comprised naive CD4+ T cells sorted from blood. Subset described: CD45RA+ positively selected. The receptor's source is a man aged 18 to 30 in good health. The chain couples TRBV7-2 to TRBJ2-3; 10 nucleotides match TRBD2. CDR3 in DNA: TGTGCCAGCAGCTCTAGCGGGGGTTTTCCCACAGATACGCAGTATTTT. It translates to CASSSSGGFPTDTQYF.